This TCR beta chain originates from a study of memory CD4+ T cells and cytomegalovirus serostatus. Overall study: This sample comes from healthy Belgian adults, 9 CMV seropositive, around 26 seronegative.

Single viable CD3+CD4+CD8-CD45RO+ cells were sorted as the memory CD4+ T cells. Donors' CMV status reflects serum IgG against pp150, pp28, p38, p52. CD4+ T cells were isolated by positive magnetic selection. V lost 4 bases, J lost 1 base, and 7 bases stayed unmatched. The CDR3 contains 15 residues. Germline V CDR1 and CDR2: SGHDT, YYEEEE. About this clone itself: The antigen remains unidentified.

The table came from immunoSEQ multiplex PCR; TCRdb's copy has only in-frame clones and leaves some out. The sample lists 50,000 to 65,000 clones, approximately 80% seen once, with roughly 1% in the top ten. Overall study findings and caveats: Each of approximately 73 CMV-associated TCRbeta sequences occurred in one to five individuals.

This receptor was obtained from an adult in good health and CMV-seronegative. The genes are TRBV5-6 and TRBJ2-5; 7 bases are shared with TRBD1. Sequenced material: memory CD4+ T cells from blood. In nucleotides, the CDR3 is TGTGCCAGCAGCAGAACCGGGACAGCCCAAGAGACCCAGTACTTC. Its translation is CASSRTGTAQETQYF. Complete variable domain (other parts from reference TRBV5-6 and TRBJ2-5): DAGVTQSPTHLIKTRGQQVTLRCSPKSGHDTVSWYQQALGQGPQFIFQYYEEEERQRGNFPDRFSGHQFPNYSSELNVNALLLGDSALYLCASSRTGTAQETQYFGPGTRLLVL.